This TCR beta chain originates from a study of blood T cells in healthy people across ages. Trimming removed 5 bases at V and 4 bases at J, with 11 bases between. Germline V gives CDR1 SEHNR, CDR2 FQNEAQ (reference sequence). This CDR3 comprises 14 residues. The use of a sample-barcoded 5' primer and a J-beta primer mix characterized a second PCR of 7 to 11 cycles. TCRdb ran MiXCR on the 5' RACE reads and lists one entry per CDR3 protein. The sample shows 700,000 to 1,000,000 distinct CDR3 sequences, around two fifths of them seen only once. Donation came from healthy Caucasian individuals in Russia who were aged roughly 6 to 95. Isolation per sample recovered at least 7 million PBMCs.

The chain carries TRBV7-9 and TRBJ1-4; D gene uncertain. Sequenced input: blood. This sequence was found in a man aged 55 to 70 in good health. CDR3 loop: CASSRGNSNEKLFF. The CDR3, as DNA: TGTGCCAGCAGCCGAGGCAACAGTAATGAAAAACTGTTTTTT.